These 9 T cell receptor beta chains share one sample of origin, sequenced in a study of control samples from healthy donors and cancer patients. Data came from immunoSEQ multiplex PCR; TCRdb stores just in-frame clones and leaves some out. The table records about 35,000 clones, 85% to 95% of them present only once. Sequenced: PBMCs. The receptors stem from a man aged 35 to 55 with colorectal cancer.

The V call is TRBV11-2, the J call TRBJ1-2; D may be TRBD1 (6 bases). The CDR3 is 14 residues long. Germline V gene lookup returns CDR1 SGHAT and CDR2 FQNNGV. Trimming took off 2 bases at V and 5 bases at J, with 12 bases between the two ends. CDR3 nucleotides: TGTGCCAGCAGCTTATCAGGGGATGGGTATGGCTACACCTTC. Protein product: CASSLSGDGYGYTF.

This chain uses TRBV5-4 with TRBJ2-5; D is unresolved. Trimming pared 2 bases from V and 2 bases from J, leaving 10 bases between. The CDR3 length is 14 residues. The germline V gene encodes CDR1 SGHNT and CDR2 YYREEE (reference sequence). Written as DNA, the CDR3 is TGTGCCAGCAGCTTTAGGAGTCTACAAGAGACCCAGTACTTC. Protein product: CASSFRSLQETQYF.

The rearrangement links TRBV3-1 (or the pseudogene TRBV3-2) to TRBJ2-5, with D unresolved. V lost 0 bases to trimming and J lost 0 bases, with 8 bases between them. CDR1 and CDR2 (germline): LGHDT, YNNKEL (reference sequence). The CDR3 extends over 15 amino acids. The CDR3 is CASSQDQRYQETQYF. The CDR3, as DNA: TGTGCCAGCAGCCAAGATCAAAGGTACCAAGAGACCCAGTACTTC.

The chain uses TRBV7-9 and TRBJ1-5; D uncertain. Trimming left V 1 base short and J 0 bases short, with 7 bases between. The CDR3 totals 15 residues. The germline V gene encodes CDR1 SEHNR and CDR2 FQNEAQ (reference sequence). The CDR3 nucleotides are TGTGCCAGCAGCTTAGGCATGGGTAGCAATCAGCCCCAGCATTTT. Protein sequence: CASSLGMGSNQPQHF.

In DNA form, the CDR3 reads TGTGGATGGCAGGCCGATCAGCCCCAGCATTTT. It translates to CGWQADQPQHF. The V and J genes are TRBV9 and TRBJ1-5, with D unclear. The CDR3 runs to 11 residues. CDR1 is SGDLS, CDR2 YYNGEE, per germline. Full variable domain (outside the CDR3, taken from reference TRBV9 and TRBJ1-5): DSGVTQTPKHLITATGQRVTLRCSPRSGDLSVYWYQQSLDQGLQFLIQYYNGEERAKGNILERFSAQQFPDLHSELNLSSLELGDSALYFCGWQADQPQHFGDGTRLSIL.

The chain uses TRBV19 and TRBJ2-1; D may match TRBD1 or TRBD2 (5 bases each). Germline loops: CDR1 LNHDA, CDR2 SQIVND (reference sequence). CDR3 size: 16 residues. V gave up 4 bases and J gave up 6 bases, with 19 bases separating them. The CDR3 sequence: CASSKPGARGSNEQFF. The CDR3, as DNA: TGTGCCAGTAGTAAGCCCGGGGCGAGGGGATCCAATGAGCAGTTCTTC.

CDR3 region: CASTRGGTMNTEAFF. CDR3 coding DNA: TGTGCCAGCACCCGTGGGGGGACCATGAACACTGAAGCTTTCTTT. V usage is TRBV7-2 and J usage is TRBJ1-1; possible D gene TRBD1, 5 bases. The germline V and J ends were trimmed by 7 bases and 0 bases, with 15 bases remaining between them. This CDR3 comprises 15 residues. From germline, CDR1 is SGHTA and CDR2 FQGNSA.

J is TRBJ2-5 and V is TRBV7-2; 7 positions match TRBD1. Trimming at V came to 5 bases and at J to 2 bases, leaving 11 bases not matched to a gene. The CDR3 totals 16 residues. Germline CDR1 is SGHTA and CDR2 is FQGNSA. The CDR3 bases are TGTGCCAGCAGCGAAGGGACAGCACTACGACAAGAGACCCAGTACTTC. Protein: CASSEGTALRQETQYF.

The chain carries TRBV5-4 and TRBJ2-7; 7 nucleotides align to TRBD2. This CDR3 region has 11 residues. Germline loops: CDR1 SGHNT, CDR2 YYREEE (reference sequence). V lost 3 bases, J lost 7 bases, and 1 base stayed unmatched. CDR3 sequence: CASSWGGEQYF. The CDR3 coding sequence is TGTGCCAGCAGCTGGGGGGGAGAGCAGTACTTC.